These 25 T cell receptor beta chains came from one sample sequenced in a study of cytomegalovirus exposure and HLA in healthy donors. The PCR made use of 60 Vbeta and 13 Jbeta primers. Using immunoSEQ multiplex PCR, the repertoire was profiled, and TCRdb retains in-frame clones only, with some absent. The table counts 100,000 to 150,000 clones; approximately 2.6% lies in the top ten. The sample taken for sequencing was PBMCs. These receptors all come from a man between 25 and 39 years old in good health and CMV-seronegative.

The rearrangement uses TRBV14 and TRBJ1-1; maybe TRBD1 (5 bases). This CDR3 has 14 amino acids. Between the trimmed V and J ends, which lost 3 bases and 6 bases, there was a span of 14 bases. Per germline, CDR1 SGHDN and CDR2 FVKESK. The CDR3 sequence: CASSHRGGGSEAFF. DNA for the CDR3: TGTGCCAGCAGCCACCGGGGGGGTGGGTCTGAAGCTTTCTTT.

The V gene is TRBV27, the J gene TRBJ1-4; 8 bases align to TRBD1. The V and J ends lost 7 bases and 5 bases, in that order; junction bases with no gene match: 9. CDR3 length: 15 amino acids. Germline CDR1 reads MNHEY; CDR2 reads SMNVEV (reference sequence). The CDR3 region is CASKGGQGRNEKLFF. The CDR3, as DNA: TGTGCCAGCAAGGGAGGACAGGGAAGAAATGAAAAACTGTTTTTT. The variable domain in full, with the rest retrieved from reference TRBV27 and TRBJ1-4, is EAQVTQNPRYLITVTGKKLTVTCSQNMNHEYMSWYRQDPGLGLRQIYYSMNVEVTDKGDVPEGYKVSRKEKRNFPLILESPSPNQTSLYFCASKGGQGRNEKLFFGSGTQLSVL.

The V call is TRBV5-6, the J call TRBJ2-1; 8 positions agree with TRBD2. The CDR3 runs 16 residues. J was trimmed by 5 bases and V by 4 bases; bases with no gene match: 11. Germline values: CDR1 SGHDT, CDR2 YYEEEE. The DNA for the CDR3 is TGTGCCAGCAGCCGTAGTACTAGCGGATTTAACAATGAGCAGTTCTTC. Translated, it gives CASSRSTSGFNNEQFF.

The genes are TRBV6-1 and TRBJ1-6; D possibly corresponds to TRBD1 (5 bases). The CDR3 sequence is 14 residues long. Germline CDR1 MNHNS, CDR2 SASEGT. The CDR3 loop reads CAGRGTEDNSPLHF. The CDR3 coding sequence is TGTGCGGGGCGAGGAACAGAAGATAATTCACCCCTCCACTTT.

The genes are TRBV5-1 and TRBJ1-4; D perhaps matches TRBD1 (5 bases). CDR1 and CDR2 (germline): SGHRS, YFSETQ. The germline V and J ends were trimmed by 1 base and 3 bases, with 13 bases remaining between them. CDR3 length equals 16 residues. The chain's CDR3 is CASSLKIREANEKLFF. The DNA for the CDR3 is TGCGCCAGCAGCTTGAAAATCAGGGAGGCTAATGAAAAACTGTTTTTT.

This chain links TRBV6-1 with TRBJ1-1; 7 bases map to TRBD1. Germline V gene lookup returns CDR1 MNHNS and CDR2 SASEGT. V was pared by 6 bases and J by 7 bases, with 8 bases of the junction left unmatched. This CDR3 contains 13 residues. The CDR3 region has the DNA TGTGCCAGCAGCACCCTGGGACAGCTTGAAGCTTTCTTT. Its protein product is CASSTLGQLEAFF.

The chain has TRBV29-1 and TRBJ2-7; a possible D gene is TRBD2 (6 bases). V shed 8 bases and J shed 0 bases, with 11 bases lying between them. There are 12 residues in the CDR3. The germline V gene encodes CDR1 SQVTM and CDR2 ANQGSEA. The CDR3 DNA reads TGCAGCCTACAGACTAGCTCCTACGAGCAGTACTTC. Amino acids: CSLQTSSYEQYF.

The CDR3 coding sequence is TGTGCCAGCAAAAGCGGGAGTAACACCGGGGAGCTGTTTTTT. Protein product: CASKSGSNTGELFF. The V gene is TRBV2, the J gene TRBJ2-2; TRBD2 matches 8 bases. Germline trimming cut 7 bases from V and 2 bases from J; bases unmatched to any gene: 3. The CDR3 spans 14 residues. The germline V gene has CDR1 SNHLY and CDR2 FYNNEI.

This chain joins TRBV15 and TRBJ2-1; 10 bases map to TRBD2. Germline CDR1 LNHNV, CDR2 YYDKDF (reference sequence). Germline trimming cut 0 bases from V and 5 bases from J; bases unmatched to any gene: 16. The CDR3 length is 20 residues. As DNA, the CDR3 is TGTGCCACCAGCAGAGATGAATTAGGTCTAGCGGGAGCCCCTGACAATGAGCAGTTCTTC. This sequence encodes CATSRDELGLAGAPDNEQFF. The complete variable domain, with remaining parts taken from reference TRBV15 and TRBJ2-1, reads DAMVIQNPRYQVTQFGKPVTLSCSQTLNHNVMYWYQQKSSQAPKLLFHYYDKDFNNEADTPDNFQSRRPNTSFCFLDIRSPGLGDTAMYLCATSRDELGLAGAPDNEQFFGPGTRLTVL.

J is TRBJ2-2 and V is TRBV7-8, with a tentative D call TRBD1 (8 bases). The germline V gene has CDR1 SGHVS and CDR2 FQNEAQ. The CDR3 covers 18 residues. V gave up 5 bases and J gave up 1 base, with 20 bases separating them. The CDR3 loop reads CASSQGPYRGGNTGELFF. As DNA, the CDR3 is TGTGCCAGCAGCCAGGGTCCCTACAGGGGGGGGAACACCGGGGAGCTGTTTTTT. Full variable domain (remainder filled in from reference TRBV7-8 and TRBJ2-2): GAGVSQSPRYKVAKRGQDVALRCDPISGHVSLFWYQQALGQGPEFLTYFQNEAQLDKSGLPSDRFFAERPEGSVSTLKIQRTQQEDSAVYLCASSQGPYRGGNTGELFFGEGSRLTVL.

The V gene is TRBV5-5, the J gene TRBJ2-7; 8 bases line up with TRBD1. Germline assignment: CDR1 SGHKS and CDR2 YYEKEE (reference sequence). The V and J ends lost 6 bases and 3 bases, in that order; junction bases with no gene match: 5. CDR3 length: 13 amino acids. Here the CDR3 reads CASTRTGLYEQYF. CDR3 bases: TGTGCCAGCACCCGGACAGGGCTCTACGAGCAGTACTTC.

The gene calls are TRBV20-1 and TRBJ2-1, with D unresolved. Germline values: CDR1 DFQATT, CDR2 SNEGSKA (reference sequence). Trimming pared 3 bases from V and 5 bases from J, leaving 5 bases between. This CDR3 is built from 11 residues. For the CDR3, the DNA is TGCAGTGCTAGCAGGAACAATGAGCAGTTCTTC. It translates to CSASRNNEQFF.

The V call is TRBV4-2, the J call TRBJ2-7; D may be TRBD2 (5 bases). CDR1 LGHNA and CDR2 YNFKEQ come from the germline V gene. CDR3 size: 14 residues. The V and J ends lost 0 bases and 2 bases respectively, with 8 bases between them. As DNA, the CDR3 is TGTGCCAGCAGCCAAGATTACGGGACCTACGAGCAGTACTTC. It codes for CASSQDYGTYEQYF.

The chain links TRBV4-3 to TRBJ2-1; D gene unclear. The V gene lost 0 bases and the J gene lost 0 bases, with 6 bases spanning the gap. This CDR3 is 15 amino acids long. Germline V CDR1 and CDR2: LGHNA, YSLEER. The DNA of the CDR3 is TGCGCCAGCAGCCAAGATACCGGCTCCTACAATGAGCAGTTCTTC. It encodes CASSQDTGSYNEQFF.

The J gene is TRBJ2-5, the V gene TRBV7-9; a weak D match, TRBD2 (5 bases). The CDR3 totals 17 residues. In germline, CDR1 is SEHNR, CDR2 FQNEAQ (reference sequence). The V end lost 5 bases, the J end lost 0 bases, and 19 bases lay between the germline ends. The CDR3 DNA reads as TGTGCCAGCAGCCAGAACCCTGAGGGATTTTACCAAGAGACCCAGTACTTC. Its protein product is CASSQNPEGFYQETQYF.

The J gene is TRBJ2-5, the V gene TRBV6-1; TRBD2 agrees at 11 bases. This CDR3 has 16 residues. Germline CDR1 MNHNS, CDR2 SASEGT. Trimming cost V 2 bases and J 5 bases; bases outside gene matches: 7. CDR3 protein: CASSETSGSGRETQYF. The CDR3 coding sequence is TGTGCCAGCAGTGAAACTAGCGGGAGTGGCAGGGAGACCCAGTACTTC.

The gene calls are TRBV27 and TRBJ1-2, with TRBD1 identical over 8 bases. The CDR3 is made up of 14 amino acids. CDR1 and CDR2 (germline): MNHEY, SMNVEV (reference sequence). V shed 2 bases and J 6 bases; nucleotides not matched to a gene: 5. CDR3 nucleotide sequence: TGTGCCAGCAGTTTAGTAGGACAGGGCCATGGCTACACCTTC. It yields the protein CASSLVGQGHGYTF.

DNA of the CDR3: TGTGCCAGCAGTTCCGGACTGGAAAGAAGCACAGATACGCAGTATTTT. Translating gives CASSSGLERSTDTQYF. V is TRBV5-4 and J is TRBJ2-3, with D perhaps TRBD2 (5 bases). The CDR3 spans 16 residues. V was cut by 5 bases and J by 0 bases, with 16 bases left in between. From germline, CDR1 is SGHNT and CDR2 YYREEE (reference sequence). The complete variable domain, with remaining parts taken from reference TRBV5-4 and TRBJ2-3, reads ETGVTQSPTHLIKTRGQQVTLRCSSQSGHNTVSWYQQALGQGPQFIFQYYREEENGRGNFPPRFSGLQFPNYSSELNVNALELDDSALYLCASSSGLERSTDTQYFGPGTRLTVL.

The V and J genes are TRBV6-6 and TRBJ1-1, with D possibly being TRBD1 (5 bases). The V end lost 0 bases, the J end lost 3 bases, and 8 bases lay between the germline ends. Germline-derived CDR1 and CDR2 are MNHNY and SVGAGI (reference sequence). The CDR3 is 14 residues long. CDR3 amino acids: CASSYSWGDTEAFF. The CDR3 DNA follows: TGTGCCAGCAGTTACTCTTGGGGCGACACTGAAGCTTTCTTT.

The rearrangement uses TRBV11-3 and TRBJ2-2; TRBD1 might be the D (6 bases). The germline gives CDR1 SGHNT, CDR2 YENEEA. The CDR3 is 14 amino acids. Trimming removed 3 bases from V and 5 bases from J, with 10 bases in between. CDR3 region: CASSLRQATGELFF. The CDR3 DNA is TGTGCCAGCAGCTTGAGACAGGCAACCGGGGAGCTGTTTTTT.

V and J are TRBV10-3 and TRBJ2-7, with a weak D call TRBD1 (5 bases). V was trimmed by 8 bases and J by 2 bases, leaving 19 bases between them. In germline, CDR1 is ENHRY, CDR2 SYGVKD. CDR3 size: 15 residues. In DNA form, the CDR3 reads TGTGCCATCCTTAATGCAGCCAGGGATACCTACGAGCAGTACTTC. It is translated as CAILNAARDTYEQYF.

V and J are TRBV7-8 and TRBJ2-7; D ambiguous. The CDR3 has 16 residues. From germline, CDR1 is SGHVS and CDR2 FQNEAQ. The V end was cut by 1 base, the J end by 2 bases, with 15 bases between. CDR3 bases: TGTGCCAGCAGCTTAGATAGTACGGCTGACACCTACGAGCAGTACTTC. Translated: CASSLDSTADTYEQYF.

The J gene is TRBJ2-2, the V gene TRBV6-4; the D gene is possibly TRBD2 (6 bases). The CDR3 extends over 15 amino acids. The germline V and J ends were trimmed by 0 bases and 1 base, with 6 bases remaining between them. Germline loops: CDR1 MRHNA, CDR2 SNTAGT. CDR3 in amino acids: CASSDSRENTGELFF. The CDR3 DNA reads TGTGCCAGCAGTGACTCGCGGGAGAACACCGGGGAGCTGTTTTTT.

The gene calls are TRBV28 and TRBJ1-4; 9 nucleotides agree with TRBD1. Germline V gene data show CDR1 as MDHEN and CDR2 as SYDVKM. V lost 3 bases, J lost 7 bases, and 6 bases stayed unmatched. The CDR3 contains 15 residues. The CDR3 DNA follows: TGTGCCAGCAGTTTTGCGGGACAGGGAGGTGAAAAACTGTTTTTT. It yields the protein CASSFAGQGGEKLFF.

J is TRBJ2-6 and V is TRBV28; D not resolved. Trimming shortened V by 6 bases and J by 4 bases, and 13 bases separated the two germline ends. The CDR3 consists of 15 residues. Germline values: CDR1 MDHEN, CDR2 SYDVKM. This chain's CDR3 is CASSRGALGANVLTF. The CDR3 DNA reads TGTGCCAGCAGCCGAGGTGCACTCGGGGCCAACGTCCTGACTTTC.